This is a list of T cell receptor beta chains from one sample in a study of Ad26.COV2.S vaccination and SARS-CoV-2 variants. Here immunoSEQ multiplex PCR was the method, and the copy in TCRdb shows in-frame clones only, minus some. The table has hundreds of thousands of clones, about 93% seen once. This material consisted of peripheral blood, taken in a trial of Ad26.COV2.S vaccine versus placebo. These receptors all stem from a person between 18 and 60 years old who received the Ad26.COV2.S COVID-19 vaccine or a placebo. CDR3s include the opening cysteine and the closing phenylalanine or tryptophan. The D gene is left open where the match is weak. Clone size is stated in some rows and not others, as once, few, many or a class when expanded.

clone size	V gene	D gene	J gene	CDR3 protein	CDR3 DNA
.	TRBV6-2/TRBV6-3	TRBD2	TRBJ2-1	CASSSLWTGGPSIEQFF	TGTGCCAGCAGTTCGTTATGGACGGGAGGGCCGAGTATTGAGCAGTTCTTC
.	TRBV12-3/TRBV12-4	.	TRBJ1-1	CASSLGGPTEAFF	TGTGCCAGCAGTTTAGGGGGGCCCACTGAAGCTTTCTTT
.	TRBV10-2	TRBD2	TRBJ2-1	CASSEPRVREDYNEQFF	TGCGCCAGCAGTGAGCCACGAGTGCGGGAGGACTACAATGAGCAGTTCTTC
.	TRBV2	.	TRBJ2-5	CASSDMYQETQYF	TGTGCCAGCAGTGATATGTACCAAGAGACCCAGTACTTC
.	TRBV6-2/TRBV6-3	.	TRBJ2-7	CASSPGLIYEQYF	TGTGCCAGCAGTCCAGGACTTATATACGAGCAGTACTTC
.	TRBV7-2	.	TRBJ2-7	CASSPGILYEQYF	TGTGCCAGCAGCCCCGGCATCCTCTACGAGCAGTACTTC
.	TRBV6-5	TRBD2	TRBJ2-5	CASRAGLAGVETQYF	TGTGCCAGCAGGGCTGGACTAGCGGGAGTAGAGACCCAGTACTTC
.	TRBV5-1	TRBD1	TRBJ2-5	CASSLAPDRQETQYF	TGCGCCAGCAGCTTGGCCCCGGACAGGCAAGAGACCCAGTACTTC
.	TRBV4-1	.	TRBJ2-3	CASSQGRTDTQYF	TGCGCCAGCAGCCAAGGTCGGACGGATACGCAGTATTTT
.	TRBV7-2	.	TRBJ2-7	CASRTGGQAYEQYF	TGTGCCAGCAGGACGGGGGGACAGGCCTACGAGCAGTACTTC
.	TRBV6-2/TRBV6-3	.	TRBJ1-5	CASSYHDNNQPQHF	TGTGCCAGCAGTTACCACGACAACAATCAGCCCCAGCATTTT
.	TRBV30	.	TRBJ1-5	CACSTQGTQPQHF	TGTGCCTGTTCGACGCAGGGGACTCAGCCCCAGCATTTT
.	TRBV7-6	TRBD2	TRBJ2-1	CASSLGASGSRMNEQFF	TGTGCCAGCAGCTTAGGTGCGAGCGGGAGTAGAATGAATGAGCAGTTCTTC
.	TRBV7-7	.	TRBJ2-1	CASSSLGGRDEQFF	TGTGCTAGCAGCTCCCTGGGGGGACGGGATGAGCAGTTCTTC
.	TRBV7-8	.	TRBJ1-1	CASSLDWGAAEAFF	TGTGCCAGCAGCTTAGATTGGGGGGCTGCTGAAGCTTTCTTT
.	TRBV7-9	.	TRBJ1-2	CASSRSGGEGPNYGYTF	TGTGCCAGCAGTCGTAGTGGAGGGGAGGGCCCCAACTATGGCTACACCTTC
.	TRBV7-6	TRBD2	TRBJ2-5	CASSLARTGGNQETQYF	TGTGCCAGCAGCTTAGCTCGGACGGGAGGGAACCAAGAGACCCAGTACTTC
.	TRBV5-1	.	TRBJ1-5	CASSLGAGNQPQHF	TGCGCCAGCAGCTTGGGGGCAGGCAATCAGCCCCAGCATTTT
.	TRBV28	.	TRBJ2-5	CASSLSQETQYF	TGTGCCAGCAGTCTCAGCCAAGAGACCCAGTACTTC
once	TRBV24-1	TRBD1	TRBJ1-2	CATSVGQGDGYTF	TGTGCCACCAGTGTTGGACAGGGGGACGGCTACACCTTC
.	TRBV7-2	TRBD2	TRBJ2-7	CASSSGRHSYEQYF	TGTGCCAGCTCGAGCGGGAGACATTCCTACGAGCAGTACTTC
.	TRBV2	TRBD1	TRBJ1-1	CASGDGTGSSRTEAFF	TGTGCCAGCGGCGACGGGACAGGGTCATCGCGCACTGAAGCTTTCTTT
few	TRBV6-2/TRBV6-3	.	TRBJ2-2	CASSRDLASGELFF	TGTGCCAGCAGTAGGGACTTAGCTTCCGGGGAGCTGTTTTTT
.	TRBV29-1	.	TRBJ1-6	CSLGGRGPSSYNSPLHF	TGCAGCCTCGGGGGAAGGGGACCGAGCTCCTATAATTCACCCCTCCACTTT
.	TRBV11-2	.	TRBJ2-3	CASSLRPVVRGTDTQYF	TGTGCCAGCAGCTTAAGGCCTGTTGTCCGGGGCACAGATACGCAGTATTTT
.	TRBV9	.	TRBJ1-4	CASSSTGQRNEKLFF	TGTGCCAGCAGCTCGACGGGACAAAGGAATGAAAAACTGTTTTTT
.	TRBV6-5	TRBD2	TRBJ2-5	CASSLLAGIQETQYF	TGTGCCAGCAGCTTACTAGCGGGGATACAAGAGACCCAGTACTTC
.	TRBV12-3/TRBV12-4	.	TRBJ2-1	CASSLLDEQFF	TGTGCCAGCAGTTTACTGGATGAGCAGTTCTTC
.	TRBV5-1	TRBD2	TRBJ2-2	CASSLAGVTGELFF	TGCGCCAGCAGTCTAGCGGGAGTTACCGGGGAGCTGTTTTTT
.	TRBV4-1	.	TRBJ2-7	CASSQQEYPYEQYF	TGCGCCAGCAGCCAACAGGAGTACCCTTACGAGCAGTACTTC
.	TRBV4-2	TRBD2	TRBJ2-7	CASSRELADSYEQYF	TGTGCCAGCAGCCGCGAACTAGCGGACTCCTACGAGCAGTACTTC
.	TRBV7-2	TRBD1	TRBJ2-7	CASSYTGTGFNYEQYF	TGTGCCAGCAGCTACACCGGGACAGGGTTTAACTACGAGCAGTACTTC
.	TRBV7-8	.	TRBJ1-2	CASNTGAGGLSGYTF	TGTGCCAGCAACACGGGGGCGGGGGGGTTGTCTGGCTACACCTTC
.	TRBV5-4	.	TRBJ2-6	CASSLGQDLSGANVLTF	TGTGCCAGCAGCTTGGGGCAGGATCTCTCTGGGGCCAACGTCCTGACTTTC
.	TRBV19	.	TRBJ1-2	CASSFYRDNYGYTF	TGTGCCAGTAGTTTCTACCGGGACAACTATGGCTACACCTTC
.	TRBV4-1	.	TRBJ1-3	CASSQDPRLSGNTIYF	TGCGCCAGCAGCCAAGACCCGCGGCTCTCTGGAAACACCATATATTTT
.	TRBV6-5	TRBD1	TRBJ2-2	CATGQGLAGELFF	TGTGCCACAGGACAGGGCTTGGCCGGGGAGCTGTTTTTT
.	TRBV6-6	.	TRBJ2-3	CASQTGSTDTQYF	TGTGCCAGTCAGACGGGTTCCACAGATACGCAGTATTTT
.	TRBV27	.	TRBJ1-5	CASSPIFGDRSNQPQHF	TGTGCCAGCAGTCCCATCTTCGGCGACCGGAGCAATCAGCCCCAGCATTTT
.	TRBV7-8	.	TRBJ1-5	CASSFTRRQPQHF	TGTGCCAGCAGCTTCACCAGGAGGCAGCCCCAGCATTTT
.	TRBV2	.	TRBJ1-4	CASAGVENEKLFF	TGTGCCAGCGCAGGGGTAGAGAATGAAAAACTGTTTTTT
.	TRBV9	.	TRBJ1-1	CASSTRSMNTEAFF	TGTGCCAGCAGCACCCGAAGCATGAACACTGAAGCTTTCTTT
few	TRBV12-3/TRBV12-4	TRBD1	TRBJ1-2	CASSGTGNGYTF	TGTGCCAGCAGTGGGACAGGGAATGGCTACACCTTC
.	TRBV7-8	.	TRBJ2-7	CASSPTGLAEQYF	TGTGCCAGCAGCCCGACCGGGCTAGCCGAGCAGTACTTC
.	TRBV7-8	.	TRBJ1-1	CASSLGGIGPNTEAFF	TGTGCCAGCAGCTTAGGAGGTATAGGGCCTAACACTGAAGCTTTCTTT
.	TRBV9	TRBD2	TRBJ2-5	CASSVGSSGRAGETQYF	TGTGCCAGCAGCGTAGGATCTAGCGGGAGGGCCGGAGAGACCCAGTACTTC
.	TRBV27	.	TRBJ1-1	CASSSPGGGTEAFF	TGTGCCAGCAGTTCGCCTGGGGGGGGAACTGAAGCTTTCTTT
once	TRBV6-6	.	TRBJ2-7	CASSYSSVGYEQYF	TGTGCCAGCAGTTACTCGAGTGTGGGATACGAGCAGTACTTC
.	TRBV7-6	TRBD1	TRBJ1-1	CASSLGGGQGDRTEAFF	TGTGCCAGCAGCTTAGGGGGGGGACAGGGAGATAGGACTGAAGCTTTCTTT
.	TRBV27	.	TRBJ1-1	CASSPPRGGNTEAFF	TGTGCCAGCAGTCCCCCCCGCGGGGGGAACACTGAAGCTTTCTTT